One and the same sample provided the 8 T cell receptor beta chains below, sequenced in a study of T cells in Graves' hyperthyroidism and ophthalmopathy. The TCR beta CDR3 regions underwent amplification using RNA transcripts as the source. HTBI primers were employed in a first-round RT-PCR of the TCR CDR3. TCRdb re-derived calls from the multiplex PCR reads in MiXCR, one entry per CDR3 protein. The sample yields under 750,000 distinct CDR3 sequences, under 20% seen once. Sample: blood. The receptors were gathered from a woman between 50 and 59 years old with Graves' hyperthyroidism that later progressed to Graves' ophthalmopathy.

This clonotype has at least ten counts. The chain uses TRBV7-6 and TRBJ2-1; TRBD2 aligns across 12 bases. V lost 4 bases, J lost 4 bases, and 5 bases stayed unmatched. Germline-derived CDR1 and CDR2 are SGHVS and FNYEAQ. The CDR3 consists of 16 residues. CDR3: CASSYLAGGLYNEQFF. The CDR3 nucleotides are TGTGCCAGCAGCTACCTAGCGGGGGGGCTGTACAATGAGCAGTTCTTC.

The rearrangement uses TRBV7-9 and TRBJ1-2, with D unresolved. Per the germline V gene, CDR1 is SEHNR and CDR2 is FQNEAQ (reference sequence). The CDR3 runs to 15 residues. The ends were cut back, 1 base at V and 5 bases at J, with 14 bases in the middle. CDR3 nucleotide sequence: TGTGCCAGCAGCTTAGATACGGGCCCAAGATATGGCTACACCTTC. Translation gives CASSLDTGPRYGYTF.

The rearrangement uses TRBV7-6 and TRBJ1-6; D not resolved. V lost 0 bases to trimming and J lost 2 bases, with 2 bases between them. Looked up from germline, CDR1 is SGHVS and CDR2 is FNYEAQ. This CDR3 contains 14 residues. CDR3: CASSLAAYNSPLHF. The CDR3 DNA reads TGTGCCAGCAGCTTAGCCGCCTATAATTCACCCCTCCACTTT.

V is TRBV5-1 and J is TRBJ2-5, with D perhaps matching TRBD1 (5 bases). The CDR3 loop spans 15 amino acids. In germline, CDR1 is SGHRS, CDR2 YFSETQ. Deletions cut 2 bases from V and 0 bases from J, with 11 bases between. The CDR3 loop reads CASSFNTGDQETQYF. The CDR3 nucleotides read TGCGCCAGCAGCTTTAACACAGGCGACCAAGAGACCCAGTACTTC.

The rearrangement links TRBV5-1 to TRBJ1-2; 7 positions agree with TRBD1. The CDR3 runs 17 residues. Per germline, CDR1 SGHRS and CDR2 YFSETQ. The J segment lost 0 bases and the V segment lost 3 bases, leaving 11 bases of the junction unmatched. The CDR3 is CASSSLDRANSNYGYTF. CDR3 nucleotide sequence: TGCGCCAGCAGCTCCTTAGACAGGGCGAACTCTAACTATGGCTACACCTTC. Looking up the rest from reference TRBV5-1 and TRBJ1-2 gives the full variable domain: KAGVTQTPRYLIKTRGQQVTLSCSPISGHRSVSWYQQTPGQGLQFLFEYFSETQRNKGNFPGRFSGRQFSNSRSEMNVSTLELGDSALYLCASSSLDRANSNYGYTFGSGTRLTVV.

This clonotype was detected only a few times. V gene TRBV20-1 combines with J gene TRBJ2-3, with TRBD1 as a possible D gene (7 bases). CDR3 length: 16 residues. The germline CDR1 and CDR2 sequences are DFQATT and SNEGSKA (reference sequence). The V end was cut by 0 bases, the J end by 10 bases, with 23 bases between. The CDR3 spells CSARDLRAGGIKAQYF. As DNA, the CDR3 is TGCAGTGCTAGAGATCTAAGGGCAGGGGGGATCAAGGCGCAGTATTTT.

V usage is TRBV27 and J usage is TRBJ2-6, with D tentatively TRBD1 (5 bases). The CDR3 spans 14 residues. Deletions cut 7 bases from V and 1 base from J, with 8 bases between. In germline, CDR1 is MNHEY, CDR2 SMNVEV (reference sequence). The CDR3 is CASTTVSGANVLTF. In nucleotides, the CDR3 is TGTGCCAGCACGACAGTATCTGGGGCCAACGTCCTGACTTTC. The full variable domain, its missing parts supplied by reference TRBV27 and TRBJ2-6, is EAQVTQNPRYLITVTGKKLTVTCSQNMNHEYMSWYRQDPGLGLRQIYYSMNVEVTDKGDVPEGYKVSRKEKRNFPLILESPSPNQTSLYFCASTTVSGANVLTFGAGSRLTVL.

In its sample, this clonotype was seen many times. This chain uses TRBV2 with TRBJ2-3; 10 positions match TRBD1. Germline V gives CDR1 SNHLY, CDR2 FYNNEI. Trimming cost V 8 bases and J 6 bases; bases outside gene matches: 5. The CDR3 sequence is 13 residues long. The CDR3 sequence: CASGTGDMDTQYF. CDR3 DNA: TGTGCCAGCGGGACAGGGGATATGGATACGCAGTATTTT.